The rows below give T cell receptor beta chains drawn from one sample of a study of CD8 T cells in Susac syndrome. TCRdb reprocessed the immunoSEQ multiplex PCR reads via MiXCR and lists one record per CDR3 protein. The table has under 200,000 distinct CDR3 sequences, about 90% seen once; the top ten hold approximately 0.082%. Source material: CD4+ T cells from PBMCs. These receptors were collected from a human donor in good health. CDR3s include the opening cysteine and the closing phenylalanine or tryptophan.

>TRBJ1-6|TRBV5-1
CASSLRPPGLDSPLHF
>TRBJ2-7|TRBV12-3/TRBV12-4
CASSPSTGGHYEQYF
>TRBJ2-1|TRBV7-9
CASSSDTTSYNEQFF
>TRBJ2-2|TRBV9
CASSVAGTGRPGELFF
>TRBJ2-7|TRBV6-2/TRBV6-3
CASSTPSDYSYEQYF
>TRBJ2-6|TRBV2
CASSEWAPGANVLTF
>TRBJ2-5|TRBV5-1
CASSFGERGPRETQYF
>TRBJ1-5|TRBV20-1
CSARDGYREKHNQPQHF
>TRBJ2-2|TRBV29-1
CSVTYGGELFF
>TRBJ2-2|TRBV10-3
CAISEGFSRVGTGELFF
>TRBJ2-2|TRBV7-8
CASSPRNSGNTGELFF
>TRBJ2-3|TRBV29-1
CSVEWGASTDTQYF
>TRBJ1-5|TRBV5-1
CASSPYGQLNQPQHF
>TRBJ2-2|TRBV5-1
CASKGPADTGELFF
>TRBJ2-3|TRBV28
CASSLSSGTQYF
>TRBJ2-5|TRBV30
CAWSLETQYF
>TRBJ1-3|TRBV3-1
CASSSIHPGNTIYF
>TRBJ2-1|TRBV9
CASSVGGRTGVNEQFF
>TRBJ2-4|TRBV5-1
CASSLVPGTENIQYF
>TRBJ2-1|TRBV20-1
CSAGEAGGDEQFF